This T cell receptor beta chain was observed in a study of blood T cell repertoires in COVID-19. Whole-study context: Sources were T cells, B-cell-depleted T cells, or PBMCs; the material itself was cDNA or gDNA.

This clone was seen at least ten times. Method: immunoSEQ multiplex PCR; TCRdb's copy keeps in-frame clones and lacks some. The data show about 380,000 clones, with approximately 90% seen just once and 1.2% held by the top ten. Participant-given clinical history determined each cohort assignment. This CDR3 region has 12 residues. The V gene end was trimmed by 10 bases and the J gene end by 9 bases; junction bases not matched to a gene: 6. From germline, CDR1 is SNHLY and CDR2 FYNNEI. This TCR derives from a young woman who had recovered from COVID-19. What was sequenced was PBMCs or T cells enriched from blood (not recorded which). The chain combines TRBV2 with TRBJ1-6; TRBD1 matches at 7 bases. Here the CDR3 DNA reads TGTGCCACCAGGGGGGAGGGTTCACCCCTCCACTTT. This codes for CATRGEGSPLHF.